This T cell receptor beta chain was documented in a study of tumor and adjacent non-tumor tissue in lung cancer. TCRbeta libraries were built with three rounds of nested PCR, modified from ARM-PCR. TCRdb independently ran MiXCR on the multiplex PCR reads; one entry per CDR3 protein. The sample holds 60,000 to 65,000 distinct CDR3 sequences, around 61% seen once. This clonotype was recorded a few times. RNA was extracted from bulk tissue without any cell sorting. The normal lung tissue was taken more than 3 cm from the tumor edge. The CDR3 has 14 amino acids. Per germline, CDR1 SGHRS and CDR2 YFSETQ. Trimming at V came to 7 bases and at J to 2 bases, leaving 5 bases not matched to a gene.

Sequenced: distant non-tumor lung tissue. This TCR derives from a man between 65 and 80 years old with non-small cell lung cancer. V and J are TRBV5-1 and TRBJ2-1; TRBD2 aligns across 8 bases. The CDR3 DNA reads TGCGCCAGCCAAGCGGGGGAGACCTACAATGAGCAGTTCTTC. It translates to CASQAGETYNEQFF.